The 25 T cell receptor beta chains below come from one sample, sequenced in a study of shared clonotypes between healthy human individuals. Only in-frame clones appear in the TCRdb table, and some are missing; sequencing was by immunoSEQ multiplex PCR. The sample lists a few million clones; approximately 95% were seen once. Source material: naive CD4+ T cells from PBMCs. The subset is: CD45RA+ positively selected. The receptors shown here come from a man between 18 and 29 years old in good health. Some clones in this sample may be carry-over from other donors' samples.

The rearrangement uses TRBV19 and TRBJ1-4; TRBD1 matches at 9 bases. Germline loops: CDR1 LNHDA, CDR2 SQIVND (reference sequence). There are 16 residues in the CDR3. After removal of 5 bases from V and 9 bases from J, the junction contained 13 bases not matched to a gene. The CDR3, as DNA: TGTGCCAGTAGTGATACGACAGGGGGAAGAGACCAAAAACTGTTTTTT. Protein sequence: CASSDTTGGRDQKLFF.

The gene calls are TRBV4-1 and TRBJ2-2; 12 bases match TRBD2. Per the germline V gene, CDR1 is MGHRA and CDR2 is YSYEKL. The CDR3 has 19 residues. The trim removed 2 bases at V and 1 base at J, leaving 8 bases unmatched. The DNA for the CDR3 is TGCGCCAGCAGCCAACAACCTCGGACTAGCGGGGTGAACACCGGGGAGCTGTTTTTT. This encodes CASSQQPRTSGVNTGELFF.

The CDR3 coding sequence is TGTGCCAGTAGCCACGGGACAGCCAACAATCAGCCCCAGCATTTT. Translating it yields CASSHGTANNQPQHF. The chain links TRBV19 to TRBJ1-5; 7 bases fit TRBD1. The J segment lost 3 bases and the V segment lost 6 bases, leaving 8 bases of the junction unmatched. Germline-derived CDR1 and CDR2 are LNHDA and SQIVND (reference sequence). The CDR3 runs 15 residues.

The CDR3 loop reads CASSRYAEQYF. In DNA, the CDR3 is TGTGCCAGCAGCCGTTACGCGGAGCAGTACTTC. The chain couples TRBV28 to TRBJ2-7, with D hard to call. The germline CDR1 and CDR2 sequences are MDHEN and SYDVKM. This CDR3 is 11 amino acids long. Trimming left V 6 bases short and J 7 bases short, with 10 bases between.

The rearrangement uses TRBV11-3 and TRBJ2-1; 10 nucleotides line up with TRBD2. Germline assignment: CDR1 SGHNT and CDR2 YENEEA. After removal of 1 base from V and 8 bases from J, the junction contained 5 bases not matched to a gene. The CDR3 contains 15 residues. CDR3 nucleotide sequence: TGTGCCAGCAGCTTAGTTCTAGCGGGAGCTGATGAGCAGTTCTTC. This encodes CASSLVLAGADEQFF.

This clone was counted once. The chain couples TRBV6-1 to TRBJ2-2; D uncertain. This CDR3 is built from 14 residues. The V gene lost 9 bases and the J gene lost 0 bases, with 11 bases spanning the gap. Germline-derived CDR1 and CDR2 are MNHNS and SASEGT. This chain's CDR3 is CASAFFANTGELFF. CDR3 DNA: TGTGCCAGTGCCTTTTTCGCGAACACCGGGGAGCTGTTTTTT.

CDR3 sequence (DNA): TGTGCCAGCAGCTTAGGGGACAGGCCGCAAGAGACCCAGTACTTC. Its protein is CASSLGDRPQETQYF. This rearrangement joins TRBV11-3 to TRBJ2-5; 8 bases fit TRBD1. The CDR3 is 15 amino acids. The J segment lost 2 bases and the V segment lost 1 base, leaving 3 bases of the junction unmatched. The germline CDR1 and CDR2 sequences are SGHNT and YENEEA.

For this clone: The DNA is left out, because the CDR3 cannot be placed on it with certainty; the CDR3 is given as TCRdb lists it. The chain uses TRBV5-6 and TRBJ2-7. A total of 13 residues make up the CDR3, ends included. Germline V gene sequence: CDR1 SGHDT, CDR2 YYEEEE. The CDR3 reads CASTWARGSNFVF.

This sequence joins TRBV5-4 and TRBJ1-1; D unclear. Germline V gives CDR1 SGHNT, CDR2 YYREEE (reference sequence). V was clipped by 5 bases and J by 1 base, with 12 bases between them. The CDR3 has 14 amino acids. CDR3 coding DNA: TGTGCCAGCAGTCTCTTCGTCACGAACACTGAAGCTTTCTTT. This gives the protein CASSLFVTNTEAFF.

V usage is TRBV6-5 and J usage is TRBJ2-1; D is perhaps TRBD1 (6 bases). The CDR3 spans 15 residues. The V and J ends lost 6 bases and 9 bases respectively, with 21 bases between them. CDR1 MNHEY and CDR2 SVGAGI come from the germline V gene. DNA of the CDR3: TGTGCCAGCAGCGCTACTTGGGACACGTATGTTGAGCAGTTCTTC. This translates into CASSATWDTYVEQFF.

The V call is TRBV18, the J call TRBJ2-1; TRBD1 or TRBD2 may be the D gene (5 bases each). The CDR3 has 16 amino acids. The germline V gene has CDR1 KGHSH and CDR2 LQKENI. Trimming pared 1 base from V and 0 bases from J, leaving 10 bases between. In DNA form, the CDR3 reads TGTGCCAGCTCACCACGGGGGTCGAGCTCCTACAATGAGCAGTTCTTC. This sequence encodes CASSPRGSSSYNEQFF.

Notes on this clone: This sample also contains other DNA sequences that code for the same CDR3. The chain uses TRBV7-9 and TRBJ1-1, with D hard to call. The CDR3 is made up of 13 amino acids. Trimming took off 5 bases at V and 2 bases at J, with 9 bases between the two ends. Germline lookup yields CDR1 SEHNR and CDR2 FQNEAQ (reference sequence). The CDR3 DNA reads as TGTGCCAGCAGCCTTGACACTAACACTGAAGCTTTCTTT. It codes for CASSLDTNTEAFF.

The CDR3 loop reads CSVEKSGRYTGELFF. DNA for the CDR3: TGCAGCGTTGAAAAGTCCGGCAGATACACCGGGGAGCTGTTTTTT. The chain has TRBV29-1 and TRBJ2-2, with D unresolved. Germline values: CDR1 SQVTM, CDR2 ANQGSEA. Trimming took off 2 bases at V and 3 bases at J, with 13 bases between the two ends. The CDR3 is made up of 15 amino acids.

The genes are TRBV6-6 and TRBJ1-1; weak D call: TRBD1 (6 bases). The CDR3 contains 13 residues. With 6 bases removed from V and 4 bases from J, the gap between germline ends came to 12 bases. The V gene's germline CDR1 is MNHNY and CDR2 SVGAGI (reference sequence). The CDR3 spells CASRTQGSTEAFF. As DNA, the CDR3 is TGTGCCAGCAGAACTCAGGGGAGCACTGAAGCTTTCTTT.

The rearrangement uses TRBV27 and TRBJ2-1, with D unresolved. V was cut by 3 bases and J by 10 bases, with 7 bases left in between. The CDR3 spans 11 residues. CDR1 is MNHEY and CDR2 is SMNVEV in the germline V gene (reference sequence). CDR3 DNA sequence: TGTGCCAGCAGTTTGTACGCGGAGCAGTTCTTC. Its translation is CASSLYAEQFF.

Concerning this clone itself: Other DNA sequences from this sample encode an identical CDR3 as well. V is TRBV6-5 and J is TRBJ1-2; TRBD1 aligns across 7 bases. The CDR3 has 14 amino acids. Trimming cost V 0 bases and J 6 bases; bases outside gene matches: 4. Per germline, CDR1 MNHEY and CDR2 SVGAGI. The DNA for the CDR3 is TGTGCCAGCAGTTACTCTCCCCAGGGGGATGGCTACACCTTC. Translation gives CASSYSPQGDGYTF.

The CDR3 loop is CASSLGGAGETQYF. In DNA form, the CDR3 reads TGTGCCAGCAGTTTGGGCGGGGCCGGAGAGACCCAGTACTTC. V gene TRBV28 combines with J gene TRBJ2-5, with D possibly matching TRBD2 (6 bases). V lost 3 bases and J lost 4, with 12 bases in between. CDR1 is MDHEN and CDR2 is SYDVKM in the germline V gene. The CDR3 spans 14 residues.

V usage is TRBV9 and J usage is TRBJ2-5, with TRBD1 matching over 10 bases. After removal of 3 bases from V and 4 bases from J, the junction contained 6 bases not matched to a gene. The CDR3 is made up of 15 amino acids. Germline CDR1 SGDLS, CDR2 YYNGEE. CDR3 loop: CASSERQGAGETQYF. CDR3 sequence (DNA): TGTGCCAGCAGCGAAAGACAGGGGGCGGGAGAGACCCAGTACTTC. The whole variable domain, remainder taken from reference TRBV9 and TRBJ2-5, is DSGVTQTPKHLITATGQRVTLRCSPRSGDLSVYWYQQSLDQGLQFLIQYYNGEERAKGNILERFSAQQFPDLHSELNLSSLELGDSALYFCASSERQGAGETQYFGPGTRLLVL.

V gene TRBV5-5 combines with J gene TRBJ2-7, with 9 bases matching TRBD2. The CDR3 covers 17 residues. Looked up from germline, CDR1 is SGHKS and CDR2 is YYEKEE (reference sequence). Unmatched junction bases numbered 12, after V lost 2 bases and J lost 3 bases. The CDR3 DNA sequence: TGTGCCAGCAGCTTATATGGCGCGGGAGGGGGAGGCTACGAGCAGTACTTC. It yields the protein CASSLYGAGGGGYEQYF.

V is TRBV19 and J is TRBJ1-5, with 7 nucleotides matching TRBD1. The CDR3 is 15 amino acids. With 6 bases clipped from V and 2 bases from J, the junction kept 7 bases outside the gene matches. CDR1 is LNHDA and CDR2 is SQIVND in the germline V gene (reference sequence). The CDR3 is CASSQTGRGNQPQHF. In nucleotides, the CDR3 is TGTGCCAGTAGCCAGACAGGGAGGGGCAATCAGCCCCAGCATTTT.

The V call is TRBV7-2, the J call TRBJ2-5; the match to TRBD2 covers 7 bases. The ends lost 1 base at V and 5 bases at J; junction bases unmatched: 13. Germline-derived CDR1 and CDR2 are SGHTA and FQGNSA. The CDR3 covers 17 residues. The CDR3 sequence: CASSLGLIFGGGETQYF. In nucleotides, the CDR3 is TGTGCCAGCAGCTTAGGCTTGATTTTCGGGGGAGGGGAGACCCAGTACTTC.

This chain links TRBV5-1 with TRBJ2-5, with a weak D call TRBD2 (6 bases). Trimming removed 7 bases from V and 5 bases from J, with 15 bases in between. CDR1 is SGHRS, CDR2 YFSETQ, per germline. There are 13 residues in the CDR3. Here the CDR3 DNA reads TGCGCCAGCGCTCTGGGAGGTAGTGAGACCCAGTACTTC. Protein sequence: CASALGGSETQYF.

In this sample, this clone turned up a few times. Additional DNA sequences in this sample encode the identical CDR3. The CDR3 here is CASSLQGEAFF. CDR3 sequence (DNA): TGTGCCAGCAGTCTACAGGGTGAAGCTTTCTTT. The genes are TRBV28 and TRBJ1-1; tentative D call: TRBD1 (6 bases). Trimming cost V 5 bases and J 7 bases, with 8 bases left between them. The CDR3 is 11 amino acids. The V gene's germline CDR1 is MDHEN and CDR2 SYDVKM.

The CDR3 sequence is CASSTGQGAQPQHF. The CDR3 nucleotides are TGCGCCAGCAGTACGGGACAGGGGGCTCAGCCCCAGCATTTT. This chain uses TRBV5-1 with TRBJ1-5; 12 positions match TRBD1. Germline loops: CDR1 SGHRS, CDR2 YFSETQ. Trimming cost V 5 bases and J 6 bases; bases outside gene matches: 3. There are 14 residues in the CDR3. Full variable domain (rest looked up from reference TRBV5-1 and TRBJ1-5): KAGVTQTPRYLIKTRGQQVTLSCSPISGHRSVSWYQQTPGQGLQFLFEYFSETQRNKGNFPGRFSGRQFSNSRSEMNVSTLELGDSALYLCASSTGQGAQPQHFGDGTRLSIL.

This clone was seen once. The chain joins TRBV7-2 to TRBJ2-2; D not resolved. CDR1 is SGHTA and CDR2 is FQGNSA in the germline V gene. The CDR3 has 16 residues. V lost 1 base and J lost 6, with 15 bases in between. The CDR3 here is CASSLGGEPSPGELFF. The CDR3 coding sequence is TGTGCCAGCAGCTTAGGTGGCGAGCCCAGCCCCGGGGAGCTGTTTTTT. Based on the CDR3 plus reference TRBV7-2 and TRBJ2-2, the full variable domain is GAGVSQSPSNKVTEKGKDVELRCDPISGHTALYWYRQSLGQGLEFLIYFQGNSAPDKSGLPSDRFSAERTGGSVSTLTIQRTQQEDSAVYLCASSLGGEPSPGELFFGEGSRLTVL.